Each of the 27 T cell receptor beta chains below was sequenced from the same sample in a study of spatial heterogeneity in lung cancer (dated by TCRdb to about 2019). The library was built by means of 5' RACE. For sequencing, a NextSeq 500 was employed. TCRdb handled the public reads itself, with Q25 trimming in fastp and clone calling in MiXCR, and kept productive beta chains. CDR3 protein sequences are deduplicated, and each keeps its most common genes and DNA. The sample has approximately 40,000 distinct CDR3 sequences on record, under 8.5% of them singletons. Approximately 28% of the sample belongs to the ten largest clones. The time point tag for this specimen amounts to: sample taken at primary tumor resection. The specimen was PBMCs, collected at surgery. The receptors were sampled from a female donor with early-stage non-small cell lung cancer.

The chain has TRBV28 and TRBJ1-1; D is perhaps TRBD1 (5 bases). Germline V gene data show CDR1 as MDHEN and CDR2 as SYDVKM. The CDR3 has 17 amino acids. The V end was cut by 4 bases, the J end by 7 bases, with 25 bases between. Here the CDR3 DNA reads TGTGCCAGCAGTTCCCCCACAAGGGGCGAAATGAGGGATGAAGCTTTCTTT. Protein: CASSSPTRGEMRDEAFF.

In its sample, this clonotype was seen many times. The chain is built from TRBV6-6 and TRBJ1-2; TRBD1 matches at 9 bases. Trimming at V came to 2 bases and at J to 2 bases, leaving 0 bases not matched to a gene. The germline V gene has CDR1 MNHNY and CDR2 SVGAGI (reference sequence). This CDR3 spans 14 amino acids. CDR3 residues: CASSYGTGNYGYTF. The CDR3 DNA reads as TGTGCCAGCAGTTACGGGACAGGGAACTATGGCTACACCTTC.

This clonotype was detected many times. The rearrangement joins TRBV5-4 to TRBJ2-6, with D unclear. In germline, CDR1 is SGHNT, CDR2 YYREEE (reference sequence). Deletions cut 2 bases from V and 0 bases from J, with 6 bases between. There are 15 residues in the CDR3. The chain's CDR3 is CASSLMDSGANVLTF. The CDR3, as DNA: TGTGCCAGCAGCTTAATGGACTCTGGGGCCAACGTCCTGACTTTC.

This clonotype was seen many times. V and J are TRBV3-1 and TRBJ2-7; D uncertain. The CDR3 is 13 amino acids. Germline V lookup: CDR1 LGHDT, CDR2 YNNKEL (reference sequence). Trimming cost V 0 bases and J 6 bases, with 9 bases left between them. CDR3 residues: CASSQEGRGEQYF. Here the CDR3 DNA reads TGTGCCAGCAGCCAAGAGGGTCGCGGCGAGCAGTACTTC.

This clonotype was found a few times. This chain connects TRBV13 to TRBJ2-1; tentatively, D is TRBD2 (6 bases). In germline, CDR1 is PRHDT, CDR2 FYEKMQ (reference sequence). The CDR3 runs 13 residues. Trimming left V 5 bases short and J 9 bases short, with 14 bases between. In DNA, the CDR3 is TGTGCCAGCAGCCCCGTTGGGGGGAGTGAGCAGTTCTTC. Protein sequence: CASSPVGGSEQFF.

This clonotype appeared many times. The CDR3 DNA reads TGTGCCAGCAGTTTATATCCGACGAGGTCCGATGAGCAGTTCTTC. Translation: CASSLYPTRSDEQFF. The chain is built from TRBV12-3 or TRBV12-4 and TRBJ2-1; D call uncertain. This CDR3 spans 15 amino acids. V dropped 2 bases and J dropped 8 bases, with 16 bases sitting between them.

J is TRBJ1-1 and V is TRBV12-3 or TRBV12-4; TRBD1 matches at 7 bases. V shed 5 bases and J 7 bases; nucleotides not matched to a gene: 7. The length of the CDR3 is 13 residues. The CDR3 protein is CASSLTGLNEAFF. In DNA form, the CDR3 reads TGTGCCAGCAGTCTGACAGGGTTAAATGAAGCTTTCTTT.

This clonotype has at least ten counts. The rearrangement uses TRBV5-1 and TRBJ2-3; a possible D gene is TRBD2 (5 bases). The CDR3 extends over 15 amino acids. V was shortened by 3 bases and J by 4 bases, with 15 bases between the two germline ends. Germline V gene data show CDR1 as SGHRS and CDR2 as YFSETQ. This CDR3 reads CASSWSASFSDTQYF. The CDR3, as DNA: TGCGCCAGCAGCTGGTCAGCTAGCTTTTCAGATACGCAGTATTTT.

The chain recombines TRBV20-1 with TRBJ1-2; no clear D. V was shortened by 3 bases and J by 2 bases, with 7 bases between the two germline ends. Germline assignment: CDR1 DFQATT and CDR2 SNEGSKA (reference sequence). The CDR3 contains 12 residues. The DNA of the CDR3 is TGCAGTGCTAGTGTGAGAAACTATGGCTACACCTTC. It yields the protein CSASVRNYGYTF.

This chain joins TRBV4-1 and TRBJ2-5, with TRBD1 matching 7 bases. CDR1 is MGHRA, CDR2 YSYEKL, per germline. Unmatched junction bases numbered 2, after V lost 5 bases and J lost 2 bases. The CDR3 has 13 amino acids. CDR3 sequence reads: CASSRDRQETQYF. The CDR3 DNA is TGCGCCAGCAGCAGGGACAGACAAGAGACCCAGTACTTC.

J is TRBJ1-6 and V is TRBV6-6; perhaps TRBD1 as D (5 bases). The CDR3 extends over 17 amino acids. V was trimmed by 6 bases and J by 0 bases, leaving 15 bases between them. Germline loops: CDR1 MNHNY, CDR2 SVGAGI (reference sequence). CDR3 sequence (DNA): TGTGCCAGCAGGCTCAGACGGGGGAGCTCCTATAATTCACCCCTCCACTTT. It yields the protein CASRLRRGSSYNSPLHF.

This clonotype was recorded many times. The J gene is TRBJ1-1, the V gene TRBV2; D gene uncertain. Trimming stripped 4 bases from V and 4 bases from J, with 13 bases between. Germline V gene sequence: CDR1 SNHLY, CDR2 FYNNEI. The CDR3 totals 14 residues. In DNA, the CDR3 is TGTGCCAGCAGTGTAGAAGGGAGGACCACTGAAGCTTTCTTT. This sequence encodes CASSVEGRTTEAFF.

The chain recombines TRBV6-2 or TRBV6-3 with TRBJ2-3; D unresolved. The germline V gene encodes CDR1 MNHEY and CDR2 SVGEGT. Trimming took off 2 bases at V and 2 bases at J, with 11 bases between the two ends. The CDR3 is made up of 15 amino acids. The CDR3, as DNA: TGTGCCAGCAGTTACGGGCAGGAACTCACAGATACGCAGTATTTT. Encoded protein: CASSYGQELTDTQYF.

This clonotype was counted many times. The chain carries TRBV6-1 and TRBJ1-5, with D tentatively TRBD1 (5 bases). The V gene's germline CDR1 is MNHNS and CDR2 SASEGT. The CDR3 covers 10 residues. CDR3 sequence: CASGGQPQHF. CDR3 nucleotide sequence: TGTGCTAGCGGGGGTCAGCCCCAGCATTTT.

Notes on this clonotype: One base away lies a much larger clone, so this may be a sequencing read error. The chain uses TRBV6-2 or TRBV6-3 and TRBJ2-7; no firm D call. Trimming cost V 8 bases and J 2 bases, with 10 bases left between them. Germline assignment: CDR1 MNHEY and CDR2 SVGEGT. The CDR3 has 12 residues. In DNA, the CDR3 is TGTGCCAGCCAGACTCAACCCTACGAGCAGTACTTC. This sequence encodes CASQTQPYEQYF.

This clonotype was seen a few times. V gene TRBV6-2 or TRBV6-3 combines with J gene TRBJ1-1, with 9 bases identical to TRBD1. V dropped 5 bases and J dropped 3; count of bases not matched to a gene: 7. This CDR3 has 15 amino acids. Germline assignment: CDR1 MNHEY and CDR2 SVGEGT. In DNA, the CDR3 is TGTGCCAGCAGTAGAACAAGGACAGGGGACACTGAAGCTTTCTTT. Translated: CASSRTRTGDTEAFF.

There are many counts of this clonotype. This chain joins TRBV6-1 and TRBJ2-7; D possibly matches TRBD1 or TRBD2 (7 bases each). V was trimmed by 4 bases and J by 6 bases, leaving 10 bases between them. CDR1 and CDR2 from the germline V gene are MNHNS and SASEGT. This CDR3 is 12 amino acids long. This chain's CDR3 is CASSGRGGEQYF. DNA for the CDR3: TGTGCCAGCAGTGGCAGGGGGGGCGAGCAGTACTTC.

The chain recombines TRBV6-1 with TRBJ2-1, with D unresolved. Trimming took 7 bases from V and 8 from J, leaving 9 bases between them. CDR1 and CDR2 (germline): MNHNS, SASEGT. The CDR3 length is 11 residues. CDR3 nucleotide sequence: TGTGCCAGCACGTATACGGATGAGCAGTTCTTC. Protein: CASTYTDEQFF.

The table lists this clonotype with many counts. The chain's CDR3 is CASRPLAGEGHNEQFF. The CDR3 DNA reads as TGTGCCAGCAGACCCCTAGCGGGAGAGGGACACAATGAGCAGTTCTTC. The chain recombines TRBV11-2 with TRBJ2-1, with TRBD2 matching over 10 bases. CDR1 and CDR2 (germline): SGHAT, FQNNGV. Unmatched junction bases numbered 10, after V lost 6 bases and J lost 5 bases. The length of the CDR3 is 16 residues.

This clonotype was detected many times. The gene calls are TRBV5-1 and TRBJ1-2, with D maybe TRBD1 (5 bases). The V gene lost 3 bases and the J gene lost 5 bases, with 14 bases spanning the gap. The CDR3 runs 14 residues. The germline gives CDR1 SGHRS, CDR2 YFSETQ. The CDR3, as DNA: TGCGCCAGCAGCTGGGACGCAGGAGTTTATGGCTACACCTTC. This gives the protein CASSWDAGVYGYTF.

This clonotype was observed many times. The V gene is TRBV30, the J gene TRBJ1-2; D uncertain. CDR3 length equals 12 residues. Germline-derived CDR1 and CDR2 are GTSNPN and SVGIG (reference sequence). The V and J ends lost 8 bases and 4 bases respectively, with 14 bases between them. For the CDR3, the DNA is TGTGCCCGATACGTGGGCGCCTATGGCTACACCTTC. Residues: CARYVGAYGYTF.

On this clonotype itself: A read error is possible here, since a much larger clone lies one base away. The chain is built from TRBV3-1 and TRBJ2-1; 9 positions match TRBD2. J lost 15 bases, V lost 10 bases, and 16 bases had no gene match. Germline V gene lookup returns CDR1 LGHDT and CDR2 YNNKEL (reference sequence). The CDR3 consists of 13 residues. The CDR3 DNA reads TGTGCCATCAGAGGCGGGGGGGCCGTCCGGCGGTTCTTC. Protein sequence: CAIRGGGAVRRFF.

This clonotype was seen many times. The gene calls are TRBV20-1 and TRBJ1-2, with 10 bases identical to TRBD1. Germline-derived CDR1 and CDR2 are DFQATT and SNEGSKA (reference sequence). This CDR3 region has 15 residues. The trim removed 3 bases at V and 3 bases at J, leaving 7 bases unmatched. The CDR3 nucleotides read TGCAGTGCTAGGTCCCGGGACAGGGGAGACTATGGCTACACCTTC. Translated: CSARSRDRGDYGYTF.

The sample holds many counts of this clonotype. The V gene is TRBV6-2 or TRBV6-3, the J gene TRBJ1-2; the D is unclear. Trimming took off 1 base at V and 1 base at J, with 19 bases between the two ends. Germline-derived CDR1 and CDR2 are MNHEY and SVGEGT. The CDR3 runs 18 residues. CDR3 residues: CASSYFEFREQINYGYTF. The CDR3, as DNA: TGTGCCAGCAGTTACTTCGAGTTCCGGGAACAAATTAACTATGGCTACACCTTC.

The sample holds many counts of this clonotype. The chain recombines TRBV28 with TRBJ1-5; TRBD1 agrees at 8 bases. CDR1 MDHEN and CDR2 SYDVKM come from the germline V gene. This CDR3 contains 16 residues. The V segment lost 5 bases and the J segment 6 bases; nucleotides outside the gene matches: 12. DNA for the CDR3: TGTGCCAGCAGTCAAGTGGACAGGGAGGTGAGTCAGCCCCAGCATTTT. This sequence encodes CASSQVDREVSQPQHF.

The sample holds many counts of this clonotype. V is TRBV6-5 and J is TRBJ1-2, with D uncertain. The germline V and J ends were trimmed by 5 bases and 7 bases, with 11 bases remaining between them. The CDR3 loop spans 12 amino acids. Looked up from germline, CDR1 is MNHEY and CDR2 is SVGAGI. The CDR3 loop is CASSPGIGGYTF. The DNA for the CDR3 is TGTGCCAGCAGTCCGGGGATCGGTGGCTACACCTTC.

This clonotype was observed at least ten times. The chain recombines TRBV12-3 or TRBV12-4 with TRBJ1-2; 7 nucleotides line up with TRBD1. The junction had 14 bases not matched to a gene; V was cut back by 6 bases and J by 4 bases. The CDR3 runs 16 residues. CDR3 in amino acids: CASSHSLRQGGYGYTF. CDR3 DNA: TGTGCCAGCAGCCACAGCCTTAGACAGGGAGGCTATGGCTACACCTTC.